Below are 25 T cell receptor beta chains sequenced from a single sample in a study of blood T cell repertoires in COVID-19. Only in-frame clones appear in the TCRdb table, and some are missing; sequencing was by immunoSEQ multiplex PCR. The repertoire holds fewer than 90,000 clones, with more than 75% as singletons. The sequencing sample was made of peripheral blood. Receptor source: a human donor in a cohort sampled during active COVID-19.

This chain links TRBV28 with TRBJ2-7; no firm D call. Germline lookup yields CDR1 MDHEN and CDR2 SYDVKM. Between the trimmed V and J ends, which lost 4 bases and 6 bases, there was a span of 13 bases. This CDR3 is 13 amino acids long. The CDR3 DNA reads TGTGCCAGCAGTTCCAACCCTCCAGGCGAGCAGTACTTC. Encoded protein: CASSSNPPGEQYF.

As for this clone: Other DNA sequences within the sample encode an identical CDR3. The gene calls are TRBV5-1 and TRBJ1-1; D perhaps matches TRBD1 (5 bases). Germline CDR1 is SGHRS and CDR2 is YFSETQ. There are 13 residues in the CDR3. V was pared by 2 bases and J by 4 bases, with 9 bases between. CDR3 in amino acids: CASSFTGGTEAFF. The CDR3 nucleotides are TGCGCCAGCAGCTTCACGGGGGGCACTGAAGCTTTCTTT.

This chain joins TRBV2 and TRBJ1-4, with D possibly being TRBD1 (5 bases). The CDR3 is 18 amino acids. The V end lost 1 base, the J end lost 0 bases, and 15 bases lay between the germline ends. Germline CDR1 reads SNHLY; CDR2 reads FYNNEI. As DNA, the CDR3 is TGTGCCAGCAGTGAAGAGGAAACAGGTTTTGCAACTAATGAAAAACTGTTTTTT. This gives the protein CASSEEETGFATNEKLFF.

This chain uses TRBV3-1 (or the pseudogene TRBV3-2) with TRBJ2-5, with D tentatively TRBD1 (6 bases). The CDR3 loop spans 13 amino acids. With 0 bases removed from V and 4 bases from J, the gap between germline ends came to 6 bases. The germline V gene has CDR1 LGHDT and CDR2 YNNKEL (reference sequence). CDR3 nucleotides: TGTGCCAGCAGCCAAGACAGGGGAGAGACCCAGTACTTC. As protein: CASSQDRGETQYF.

This clone was seen a few times. The chain recombines TRBV5-1 with TRBJ2-7, with 7 nucleotides matching TRBD1. The CDR3 has 17 amino acids. J gave up 2 bases and V 4 bases, and 15 bases lay outside the gene matches. CDR1 SGHRS and CDR2 YFSETQ come from the germline V gene. CDR3 amino acids: CASSPTPVGTVTYEQYF. The CDR3 nucleotides are TGCGCCAGCAGCCCAACCCCGGTCGGGACAGTTACCTACGAGCAGTACTTC.

V is TRBV11-2 and J is TRBJ2-7; 7 bases line up with TRBD2. The CDR3 spans 12 residues. Germline-derived CDR1 and CDR2 are SGHAT and FQNNGV. The ends lost 11 bases at V and 7 bases at J; junction bases unmatched: 11. CDR3 sequence: CAVGGGLGEQYV. Here the CDR3 DNA reads TGTGCCGTCGGGGGAGGGTTGGGAGAGCAGTACGTC.

V gene TRBV27 combines with J gene TRBJ2-1; TRBD1 aligns across 10 bases. The CDR3 contains 15 residues. Germline CDR1 MNHEY, CDR2 SMNVEV (reference sequence). With V trimmed by 6 bases and J by 8 bases, 10 bases remained unmatched. CDR3 DNA: TGTGCCAGCAGCCTTGGGGGACAGGGGATCGATGAGCAGTTCTTC. It encodes CASSLGGQGIDEQFF.

The chain uses TRBV19 and TRBJ1-2; the D gene is possibly TRBD1 (5 bases). From germline, CDR1 is LNHDA and CDR2 SQIVND (reference sequence). Between the trimmed V and J ends, which lost 3 bases and 5 bases, there was a span of 10 bases. The CDR3 consists of 13 residues. This CDR3 is CASSMVPGYGYTF. DNA for the CDR3: TGTGCCAGTAGTATGGTCCCAGGGTATGGCTACACCTTC.

V and J are TRBV11-2 and TRBJ1-4; 9 positions match TRBD1. The V gene's germline CDR1 is SGHAT and CDR2 FQNNGV. The ends lost 5 bases at V and 2 bases at J; junction bases unmatched: 3. This CDR3 comprises 15 residues. The CDR3 spells CASSPGTGTNEKLFF. In DNA form, the CDR3 reads TGTGCCAGCAGCCCCGGGACAGGGACTAATGAAAAACTGTTTTTT.

The chain joins TRBV27 to TRBJ2-7; D perhaps matches TRBD1 (5 bases). CDR1 is MNHEY, CDR2 SMNVEV, per germline (reference sequence). The CDR3 consists of 13 residues. Trimming took off 4 bases at V and 3 bases at J, with 10 bases between the two ends. The CDR3 loop is CASSSLDSYEQYF. CDR3 bases: TGTGCCAGCAGTTCCCTCGACAGCTACGAGCAGTACTTC.

This chain uses TRBV5-4 with TRBJ2-3; 9 nucleotides match TRBD1. Trimming took 3 bases from V and 3 from J; bases not matched to a gene: 8. Germline V gives CDR1 SGHNT, CDR2 YYREEE (reference sequence). The CDR3 consists of 16 residues. CDR3 nucleotides: TGTGCCAGCAGCTCCAGGGGGACAGGGTGGACAGATACGCAGTATTTT. Translated, it gives CASSSRGTGWTDTQYF.

This clone has just a few counts. V usage is TRBV10-2 and J usage is TRBJ2-6, with TRBD2 identical over 10 bases. Germline CDR1 reads WSHSY; CDR2 reads SAAADI. With 6 bases clipped from V and 0 bases from J, the junction kept 8 bases outside the gene matches. This CDR3 contains 18 residues. The CDR3 reads CASSGAGGLYSGANVLTF. CDR3 nucleotide sequence: TGCGCCAGCAGCGGAGCGGGAGGGCTTTACTCTGGGGCCAACGTCCTGACTTTC.

This rearrangement joins TRBV6-1 to TRBJ2-5; a possible D gene is TRBD1 (6 bases). Trimming left V 3 bases short and J 5 bases short, with 10 bases between. Germline V gives CDR1 MNHNS, CDR2 SASEGT. The CDR3 length is 13 residues. In DNA, the CDR3 is TGTGCCAGCAGTGATTGGGGGCGGGAGACCCAGTACTTC. It yields the protein CASSDWGRETQYF.

The J gene is TRBJ2-1, the V gene TRBV10-3; TRBD1 might be the D (6 bases). Trimming shortened V by 7 bases and J by 1 base, and 8 bases separated the two germline ends. In germline, CDR1 is ENHRY, CDR2 SYGVKD. The CDR3 is made up of 13 amino acids. CDR3 bases: TGTGCCATCACGGACAGATCCTACAATGAGCAGTTCTTC. Amino acid sequence: CAITDRSYNEQFF.

This clone came up a few times. This chain uses TRBV2 with TRBJ1-2; D gene ambiguous. V was pared by 0 bases and J by 9 bases, with 5 bases between. The CDR3 is made up of 11 amino acids. Germline lookup yields CDR1 SNHLY and CDR2 FYNNEI. CDR3 in DNA: TGTGCCAGCAGTGAAGCCGAGCGCTACACCTTC. Translation: CASSEAERYTF. Together with reference TRBV2 and TRBJ1-2, the CDR3 gives the full variable domain: EPEVTQTPSHQVTQMGQEVILRCVPISNHLYFYWYRQILGQKVEFLVSFYNNEISEKSEIFDDQFSVERPDGSNFTLKIRSTKLEDSAMYFCASSEAERYTFGSGTRLTVV.

V is TRBV4-1 and J is TRBJ2-5, with 14 bases fitting TRBD2. In germline, CDR1 is MGHRA, CDR2 YSYEKL. The CDR3 extends over 16 amino acids. The V and J ends lost 1 base and 5 bases, in that order; junction bases with no gene match: 3. The DNA of the CDR3 is TGCGCCAGCAGCCAAGTAGGGACTAGCGGGAGTGAGACCCAGTACTTC. Translation: CASSQVGTSGSETQYF.

The rearrangement uses TRBV11-2 and TRBJ1-1; D is unresolved. Trimming shortened V by 5 bases and J by 4 bases, and 11 bases separated the two germline ends. Germline V lookup: CDR1 SGHAT, CDR2 FQNNGV. CDR3 length equals 13 residues. The CDR3 region is CASSPFGVTEAFF. DNA of the CDR3: TGTGCCAGCAGCCCCTTCGGGGTCACTGAAGCTTTCTTT.

The rearrangement links TRBV6-5 to TRBJ1-3, with 11 bases identical to TRBD1. The J segment lost 3 bases and the V segment lost 4 bases, leaving 5 bases of the junction unmatched. CDR1 is MNHEY, CDR2 SVGAGI, per germline. The CDR3 is 16 amino acids. CDR3 protein: CASSLGQGANGNTIYF. As DNA, the CDR3 is TGTGCCAGCAGTTTAGGACAGGGGGCAAATGGAAACACCATATATTTT.

The V and J genes are TRBV6-5 and TRBJ2-2, with 7 bases fitting TRBD1. The germline V gene encodes CDR1 MNHEY and CDR2 SVGAGI. The CDR3 spans 15 residues. The V segment lost 6 bases and the J segment 6 bases; nucleotides outside the gene matches: 10. CDR3 region: CASSPDRVHPGELFF. Here the CDR3 DNA reads TGTGCCAGCAGCCCAGACAGGGTTCACCCCGGGGAGCTGTTTTTT.

The V gene is TRBV3-1 (or the pseudogene TRBV3-2), the J gene TRBJ2-7; 7 positions match TRBD2. The CDR3 totals 11 residues. Looked up from germline, CDR1 is LGHDT and CDR2 is YNNKEL (reference sequence). Trimming at V came to 4 bases and at J to 6 bases, leaving 0 bases not matched to a gene. CDR3 nucleotides: TGTGCCAGCAGCCGGGGGGGCGAGCAGTACTTC. This gives the protein CASSRGGEQYF.

The chain couples TRBV12-5 to TRBJ2-1; 7 positions agree with TRBD1. Germline assignment: CDR1 LGHNT and CDR2 FRNRAP. The CDR3 consists of 14 residues. V lost 6 bases, J lost 2 bases, and 4 bases stayed unmatched. CDR3 in DNA: TGTGCTAGTGGCCCCGGGACAGCCTACAATGAGCAGTTCTTC. It is translated as CASGPGTAYNEQFF.

The V and J genes are TRBV10-2 and TRBJ1-1; 7 bases map to TRBD1. This CDR3 spans 14 amino acids. Germline CDR1 is WSHSY and CDR2 is SAAADI. V shed 8 bases, J shed 3 bases, and the junction held 9 bases outside the gene matches. DNA for the CDR3: TGCGCCAGCGGGGAAGAGACAGGGTACACTGAAGCTTTCTTT. This codes for CASGEETGYTEAFF.

This clone has only a few counts. The chain combines TRBV5-1 with TRBJ1-6; possibly TRBD1 for D (6 bases). This CDR3 is built from 15 residues. The germline CDR1 and CDR2 sequences are SGHRS and YFSETQ. V lost 4 bases, J lost 8 bases, and 16 bases lay in between. In DNA form, the CDR3 reads TGCGCCAGCAGCCCTTCGGGGGGCGCGGATTCACCCCTCCACTTT. Translating gives CASSPSGGADSPLHF.

This chain uses TRBV29-1 with TRBJ1-1; 7 positions agree with TRBD1. V lost 6 bases to trimming and J lost 11 bases; unmatched junction nucleotides: 15. CDR1 and CDR2 from the germline V gene are SQVTM and ANQGSEA. The CDR3 totals 13 residues. The DNA of the CDR3 is TGCAGCGTGATGACAGGGCTGGAACCGAACGCTTTCTTT. Encoded protein: CSVMTGLEPNAFF. The variable domain in full, with the rest retrieved from reference TRBV29-1 and TRBJ1-1, is SAVISQKPSRDICQRGTSLTIQCQVDSQVTMMFWYRQQPGQSLTLIATANQGSEATYESGFVIDKFPISRPNLTFSTLTVSNMSPEDSSIYLCSVMTGLEPNAFFGQGTRLTVV.

The chain couples TRBV28 to TRBJ1-1; no reliable D call. V was clipped by 5 bases and J by 1 base, with 11 bases between them. The germline V gene encodes CDR1 MDHEN and CDR2 SYDVKM. The CDR3 loop spans 14 amino acids. DNA of the CDR3: TGTGCCAGCAGTACCTATTCACGGAACACTGAAGCTTTCTTT. This sequence encodes CASSTYSRNTEAFF.